One and the same sample provided the 17 T cell receptor beta chains below, sequenced in a study of blood T cell repertoires in COVID-19. Assay used: immunoSEQ multiplex PCR; TCRdb lists only in-frame clones, some missing. The table has 150,000 to 200,000 clones, around 85% seen once. The sample taken for sequencing was peripheral blood. The receptors shown here come from an older woman with COVID-19, enrolled during active disease.

In its sample, this clone was seen once. This chain joins TRBV19 and TRBJ2-1; 9 bases fit TRBD2. Unmatched junction bases numbered 15, after V lost 9 bases and J lost 9 bases. The CDR3 consists of 15 residues. CDR1 is LNHDA and CDR2 is SQIVND in the germline V gene (reference sequence). The CDR3 reads CASLPGREGRGEQFF. CDR3 bases: TGTGCCAGCCTACCTGGGCGGGAGGGCCGAGGTGAGCAGTTCTTC.

V gene TRBV5-5 combines with J gene TRBJ1-1; 8 bases match TRBD1. Unmatched junction bases numbered 14, after V lost 2 bases and J lost 8 bases. This CDR3 contains 16 residues. Germline V gene data show CDR1 as SGHKS and CDR2 as YYEKEE (reference sequence). The CDR3 DNA follows: TGTGCCAGCAGCTTAGGTTCAGGGGGCTTTGGGCAGGAAGCTTTCTTT. The encoded protein is CASSLGSGGFGQEAFF.

The chain joins TRBV6-5 to TRBJ2-3, with TRBD1 identical over 8 bases. CDR3 length: 15 amino acids. The V and J ends lost 3 bases and 4 bases, in that order; junction bases with no gene match: 6. Germline CDR1 is MNHEY and CDR2 is SVGAGI. DNA for the CDR3: TGTGCCAGCAGTTATTACGGGACAGGCGCAGATACGCAGTATTTT. This translates into CASSYYGTGADTQYF.

Only a few counts were recorded for this clone. The chain combines TRBV19 with TRBJ1-5, with 7 bases fitting TRBD1. CDR1 LNHDA and CDR2 SQIVND come from the germline V gene (reference sequence). V shed 2 bases, J shed 5 bases, and the junction held 9 bases outside the gene matches. The CDR3 is 16 residues long. Written as DNA, the CDR3 is TGTGCCAGTAGTATACCCGGGACAGCTACTCATCAGCCCCAGCATTTT. It encodes CASSIPGTATHQPQHF.

The V gene is TRBV19, the J gene TRBJ2-7; 12 nucleotides match TRBD2. Germline lookup yields CDR1 LNHDA and CDR2 SQIVND (reference sequence). CDR3 length: 15 residues. V was pared by 8 bases and J by 4 bases, with 9 bases of the junction left unmatched. Here the CDR3 reads CASSLTSGSLYEQYF. CDR3 bases: TGTGCCAGTTCGCTGACTAGCGGGAGTTTATACGAGCAGTACTTC. The complete variable domain, with remaining parts taken from reference TRBV19 and TRBJ2-7, reads DGGITQSPKYLFRKEGQNVTLSCEQNLNHDAMYWYRQDPGQGLRLIYYSQIVNDFQKGDIAEGYSVSREKKESFPLTVTSAQKNPTAFYLCASSLTSGSLYEQYFGPGTRLTVT.

The rearrangement links TRBV7-9 to TRBJ2-7; maybe TRBD2 (6 bases). Between the trimmed V and J ends, which lost 5 bases and 3 bases, there was a span of 14 bases. This CDR3 is built from 14 residues. In germline, CDR1 is SEHNR, CDR2 FQNEAQ (reference sequence). CDR3 DNA: TGTGCCAGCAGCCCTGGGCTAGCGTTCTACGAGCAGTACTTC. This sequence encodes CASSPGLAFYEQYF.

This sequence joins TRBV27 and TRBJ1-4; a weak D match, TRBD1 (5 bases). Germline CDR1 MNHEY, CDR2 SMNVEV (reference sequence). There are 14 residues in the CDR3. Trimming shortened V by 3 bases and J by 8 bases, and 13 bases separated the two germline ends. CDR3 bases: TGTGCCAGCAGTTTGGGGGGAGCGGGGGAAAAACTGTTTTTT. Translated, it gives CASSLGGAGEKLFF.

The chain carries TRBV11-2 and TRBJ2-7; TRBD2 might be the D (7 bases). Between the trimmed V and J ends, which lost 5 bases and 6 bases, there was a span of 17 bases. Germline V lookup: CDR1 SGHAT, CDR2 FQNNGV. This CDR3 has 14 amino acids. The CDR3 nucleotides are TGTGCCAGCAGCCAGGGGCGGGAGATAGTCGAGCAGTACTTC. Its protein is CASSQGREIVEQYF.

The chain couples TRBV5-4 to TRBJ2-5; maybe TRBD2 (6 bases). CDR1 and CDR2 (germline): SGHNT, YYREEE (reference sequence). The V gene lost 0 bases and the J gene lost 5 bases, with 11 bases spanning the gap. This CDR3 has 14 residues. The CDR3 DNA is TGTGCCAGCAGCTTGGAAGGGAGGAGTGAGACCCAGTACTTC. This sequence encodes CASSLEGRSETQYF.

The CDR3 nucleotides read TGTGCCAGCAGGGGGACAGGGGTTGGAAACACCATATATTTT. It encodes CASRGTGVGNTIYF. This chain links TRBV28 with TRBJ1-3; TRBD1 matches 10 bases. Trimming took 6 bases from V and 3 from J; bases not matched to a gene: 2. In germline, CDR1 is MDHEN, CDR2 SYDVKM. The CDR3 spans 14 residues.

CDR3: CASSPGGSTSRSHRDGYTF. CDR3 bases: TGTGCCAGCAGCCCTGGAGGGAGTACTTCACGCTCCCACCGGGATGGCTACACCTTC. V and J are TRBV7-3 and TRBJ1-2, with no clear D. The CDR3 totals 19 residues. The germline CDR1 and CDR2 sequences are SGHTA and FQGTGA. Trimming removed 5 bases from V and 6 bases from J, with 31 bases in between. The complete variable domain, with remaining parts taken from reference TRBV7-3 and TRBJ1-2, reads GAGVSQTPSNKVTEKGKYVELRCDPISGHTALYWYRQSLGQGPEFLIYFQGTGAADDSGLPNDRFFAVRPEGSVSTLKIQRTERGDSAVYLCASSPGGSTSRSHRDGYTFGSGTRLTVV.

The chain has TRBV9 and TRBJ2-1; 8 positions match TRBD2. Germline loops: CDR1 SGDLS, CDR2 YYNGEE. The CDR3 sequence is 16 residues long. V lost 0 bases to trimming and J lost 8 bases; unmatched junction nucleotides: 10. The CDR3 nucleotides are TGTGCCAGCAGCGTAGAATCGGGAGGGCCCGGGGATGAGCAGTTCTTC. Its translation is CASSVESGGPGDEQFF.

CDR3 amino acids: CASNPRTGVGNEQFF. The CDR3 nucleotides read TGTGCCAGCAATCCAAGAACAGGGGTGGGTAATGAGCAGTTCTTC. V usage is TRBV5-6 and J usage is TRBJ2-1; 7 nucleotides align to TRBD1. V was pared by 6 bases and J by 7 bases, with 13 bases of the junction left unmatched. The CDR3 spans 15 residues. Per germline, CDR1 SGHDT and CDR2 YYEEEE.

V usage is TRBV7-2 and J usage is TRBJ1-2; 11 bases agree with TRBD1. V lost 4 bases and J lost 4; bases outside the gene matches: 11. This CDR3 is built from 17 residues. The germline V gene encodes CDR1 SGHTA and CDR2 FQGNSA. DNA for the CDR3: TGTGCCAGCAGCTATTGGGACAGGGGGTTCGGGGTCTATGGCTACACCTTC. It encodes CASSYWDRGFGVYGYTF.

CDR3 sequence reads: CAWKGGARQPQHF. In DNA form, the CDR3 reads TGTGCCTGGAAAGGGGGGGCCCGTCAGCCCCAGCATTTT. The chain recombines TRBV30 with TRBJ1-5, with a weak D call TRBD1 (6 bases). There are 13 residues in the CDR3. Germline V gene sequence: CDR1 GTSNPN, CDR2 SVGIG (reference sequence). V was pared by 4 bases and J by 6 bases, with 13 bases between.

This rearrangement joins TRBV11-2 to TRBJ1-1; D perhaps matches TRBD1 (5 bases). This CDR3 contains 15 residues. The V end lost 2 bases, the J end lost 3 bases, and 13 bases lay between the germline ends. CDR1 and CDR2 from the germline V gene are SGHAT and FQNNGV. CDR3 sequence reads: CASSLSTSGDTEAFF. Here the CDR3 DNA reads TGTGCCAGCAGCTTAAGTACTTCGGGGGACACTGAAGCTTTCTTT. Together with reference TRBV11-2 and TRBJ1-1, the CDR3 gives the full variable domain: EAGVAQSPRYKIIEKRQSVAFWCNPISGHATLYWYQQILGQGPKLLIQFQNNGVVDDSQLPKDRFSAERLKGVDSTLKIQPAKLEDSAVYLCASSLSTSGDTEAFFGQGTRLTVV.

In its sample, this clone was seen a few times. This rearrangement joins TRBV5-8 to TRBJ1-4, with D possibly being TRBD1 (5 bases). Trimming left V 0 bases short and J 8 bases short, with 17 bases between. The germline gives CDR1 SGHTS, CDR2 YDEGEE. This CDR3 spans 16 amino acids. CDR3 region: CASSLGIREEDEKLFF. CDR3 in DNA: TGTGCCAGCAGCTTGGGTATCAGGGAAGAAGACGAAAAACTGTTTTTT.